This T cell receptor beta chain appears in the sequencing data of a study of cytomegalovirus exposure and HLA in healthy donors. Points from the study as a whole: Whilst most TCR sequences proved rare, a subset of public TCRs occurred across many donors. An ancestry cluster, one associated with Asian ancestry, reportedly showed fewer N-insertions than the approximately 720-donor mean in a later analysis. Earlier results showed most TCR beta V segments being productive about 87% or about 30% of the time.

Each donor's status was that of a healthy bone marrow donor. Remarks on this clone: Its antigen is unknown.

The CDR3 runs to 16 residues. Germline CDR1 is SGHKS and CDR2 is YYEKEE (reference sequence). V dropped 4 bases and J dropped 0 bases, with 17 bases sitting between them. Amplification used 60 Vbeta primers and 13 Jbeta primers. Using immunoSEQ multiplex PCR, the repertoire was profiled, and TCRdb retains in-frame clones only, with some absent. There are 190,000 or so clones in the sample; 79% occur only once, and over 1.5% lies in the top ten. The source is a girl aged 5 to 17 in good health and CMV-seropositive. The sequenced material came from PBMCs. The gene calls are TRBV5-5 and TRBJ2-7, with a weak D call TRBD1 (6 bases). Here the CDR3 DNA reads TGTGCCAGCAGCGGCGGTGGGGGCAGGAGCTCCTACGAGCAGTACTTC. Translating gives CASSGGGGRSSYEQYF.